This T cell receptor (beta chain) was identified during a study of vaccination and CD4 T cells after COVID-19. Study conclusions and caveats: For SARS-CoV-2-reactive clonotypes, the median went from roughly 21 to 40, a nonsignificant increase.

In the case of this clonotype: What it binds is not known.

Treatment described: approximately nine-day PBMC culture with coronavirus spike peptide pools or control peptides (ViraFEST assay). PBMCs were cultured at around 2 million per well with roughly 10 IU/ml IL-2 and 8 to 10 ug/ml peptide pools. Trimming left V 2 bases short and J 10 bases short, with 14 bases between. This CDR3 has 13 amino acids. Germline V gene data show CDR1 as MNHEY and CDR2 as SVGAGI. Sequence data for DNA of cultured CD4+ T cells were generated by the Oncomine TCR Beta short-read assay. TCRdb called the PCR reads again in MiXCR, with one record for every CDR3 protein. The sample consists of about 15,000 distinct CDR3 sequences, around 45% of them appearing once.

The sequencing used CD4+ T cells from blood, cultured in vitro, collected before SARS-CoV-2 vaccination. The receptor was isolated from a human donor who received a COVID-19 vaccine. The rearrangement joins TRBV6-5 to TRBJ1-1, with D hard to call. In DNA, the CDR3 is TGTGCCAGCAGTTACGACGGACGAGCTGGAGCTTTCTTT. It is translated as CASSYDGRAGAFF.